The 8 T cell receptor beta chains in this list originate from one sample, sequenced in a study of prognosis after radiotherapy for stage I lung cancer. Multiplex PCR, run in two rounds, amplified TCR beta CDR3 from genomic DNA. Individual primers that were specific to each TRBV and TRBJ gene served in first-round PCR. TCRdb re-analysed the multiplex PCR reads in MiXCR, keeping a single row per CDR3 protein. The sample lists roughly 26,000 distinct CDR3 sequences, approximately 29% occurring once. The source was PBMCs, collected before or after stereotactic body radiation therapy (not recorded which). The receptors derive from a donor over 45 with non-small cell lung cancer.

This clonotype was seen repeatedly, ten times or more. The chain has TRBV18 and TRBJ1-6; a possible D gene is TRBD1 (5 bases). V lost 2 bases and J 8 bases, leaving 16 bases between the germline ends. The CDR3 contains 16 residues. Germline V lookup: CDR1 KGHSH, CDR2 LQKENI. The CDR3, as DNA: TGTGCCAGCTCACCAAATATCGCAGGGAGGGATTCACCCCTCCACTTT. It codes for CASSPNIAGRDSPLHF.

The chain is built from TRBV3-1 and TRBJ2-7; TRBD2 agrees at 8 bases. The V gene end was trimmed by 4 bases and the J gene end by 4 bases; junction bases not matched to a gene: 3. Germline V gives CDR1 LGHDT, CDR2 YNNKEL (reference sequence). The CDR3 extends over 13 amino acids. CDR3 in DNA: TGTGCCAGCAGCCTACTAGCGGAGTACGAGCAGTACTTC. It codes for CASSLLAEYEQYF.

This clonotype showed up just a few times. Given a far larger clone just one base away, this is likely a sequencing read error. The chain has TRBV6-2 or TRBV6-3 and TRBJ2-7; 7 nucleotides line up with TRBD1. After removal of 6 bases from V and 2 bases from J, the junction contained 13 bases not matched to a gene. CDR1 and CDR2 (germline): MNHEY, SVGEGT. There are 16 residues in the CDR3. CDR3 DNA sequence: TGTGCCAGCAGCGGAACTCGAACCGGGACAGCCTACGAGCAGTACTTC. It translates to CASSGTRTGTAYEQYF.

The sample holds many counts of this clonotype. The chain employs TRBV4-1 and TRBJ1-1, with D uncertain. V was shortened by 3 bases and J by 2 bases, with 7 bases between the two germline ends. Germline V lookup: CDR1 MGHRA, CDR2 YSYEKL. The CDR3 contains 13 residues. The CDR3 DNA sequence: TGCGCCAGCAGCCATCCCCTCAACACTGAAGCTTTCTTT. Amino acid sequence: CASSHPLNTEAFF.

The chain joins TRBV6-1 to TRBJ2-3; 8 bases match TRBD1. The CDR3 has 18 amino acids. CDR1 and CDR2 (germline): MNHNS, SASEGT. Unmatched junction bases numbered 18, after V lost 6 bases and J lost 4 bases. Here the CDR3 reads CASSPYLPRGRSADTQYF. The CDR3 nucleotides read TGTGCCAGCAGCCCCTACCTTCCCAGGGGGCGTAGCGCAGATACGCAGTATTTT.

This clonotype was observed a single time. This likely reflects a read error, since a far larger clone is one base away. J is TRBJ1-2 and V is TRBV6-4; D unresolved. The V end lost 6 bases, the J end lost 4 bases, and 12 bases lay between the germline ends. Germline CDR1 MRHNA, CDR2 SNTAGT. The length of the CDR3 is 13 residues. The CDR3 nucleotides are TGTGCCAGCAGACCGACACGGCTCTATGGCTACACCTTC. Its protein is CASRPTRLYGYTF.

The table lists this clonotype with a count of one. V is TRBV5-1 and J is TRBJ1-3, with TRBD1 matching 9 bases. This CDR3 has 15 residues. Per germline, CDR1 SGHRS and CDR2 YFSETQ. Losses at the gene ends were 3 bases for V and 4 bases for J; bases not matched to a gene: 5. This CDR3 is CASSSTGGEGNTIYF. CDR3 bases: TGCGCCAGCAGCTCAACAGGGGGCGAGGGAAACACCATATATTTT.

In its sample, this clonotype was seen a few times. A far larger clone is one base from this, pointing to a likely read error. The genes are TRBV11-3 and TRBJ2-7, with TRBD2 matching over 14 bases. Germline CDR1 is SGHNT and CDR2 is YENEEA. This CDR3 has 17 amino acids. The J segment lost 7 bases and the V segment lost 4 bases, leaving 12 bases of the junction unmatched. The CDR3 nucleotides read TGTGCCAGCAGCTCCCTGGGGACTAGCGGGAGCGACAATGAGCAGTACTTC. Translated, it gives CASSSLGTSGSDNEQYF.